The 9 T cell receptor beta chains below were found in one sample sequenced in a study of Graves' ophthalmopathy and Graves' hyperthyroidism. The authors amplified TCR beta CDR3 regions from RNA transcripts. First-round RT-PCR employed HTBI primers, with a second-round multiplex PCR after it. TCRdb re-called the multiplex PCR reads through MiXCR, storing one row per CDR3 protein. The sample contains about 210,000 distinct CDR3 sequences, under 30% of which appear only once. Sequencing was performed on peripheral blood. These receptors all come from a man between 45 and 60 years old with Graves' ophthalmopathy.

This clonotype occurred many times. The chain joins TRBV19 to TRBJ2-7, with TRBD2 matching over 8 bases. The CDR3 totals 17 residues. V gave up 5 bases and J gave up 0 bases; unmatched junction bases: 12. The germline gives CDR1 LNHDA, CDR2 SQIVND (reference sequence). The CDR3 bases are TGTGCCAGTAGTCTCCTTCGGACCGGGACTAGCTCCTACGAGCAGTACTTC. The encoded protein is CASSLLRTGTSSYEQYF.

In this sample, this clonotype turned up a few times. One end of the junction is discordant with germline, which a read error may explain. The chain employs TRBV12-3 or TRBV12-4 and TRBJ2-7, with D perhaps matching TRBD1 (5 bases). The CDR3 totals 15 residues. In nucleotides, the CDR3 is TGTGCCAGCAGTCCTCGGAAGGGGAAGGGTACTGAAGCTTTCTTC. Residues: CASSPRKGKGTEAFF.

This clonotype has at least ten counts. The CDR3 loop reads CSASGGTSYEQYF. The CDR3 DNA follows: TGCAGTGCTAGTGGAGGGACCTCCTACGAGCAGTACTTC. V usage is TRBV20-1 and J usage is TRBJ2-7, with a weak D call TRBD2 (6 bases). Germline V gives CDR1 DFQATT, CDR2 SNEGSKA (reference sequence). V gave up 3 bases and J gave up 0 bases, with 9 bases separating them. The CDR3 runs to 13 residues.

V and J are TRBV6-1 and TRBJ2-2; 14 nucleotides agree with TRBD2. V gave up 4 bases and J gave up 7 bases; unmatched junction bases: 5. The CDR3 runs to 16 residues. Germline V gives CDR1 MNHNS, CDR2 SASEGT. This chain's CDR3 is CASSGGTSGRIGELFF. DNA for the CDR3: TGTGCCAGCAGTGGGGGGACTAGCGGGAGAATCGGGGAGCTGTTTTTT.

This clonotype was observed at least ten times. The V gene is TRBV27, the J gene TRBJ1-1; 9 bases map to TRBD1. Germline V gene lookup returns CDR1 MNHEY and CDR2 SMNVEV (reference sequence). The ends lost 4 bases at V and 1 base at J; junction bases unmatched: 1. The CDR3 length is 14 residues. CDR3 protein: CASSWGQGNTEAFF. CDR3 bases: TGTGCCAGCAGTTGGGGACAGGGGAACACTGAAGCTTTCTTT.

The chain is built from TRBV6-2 or TRBV6-3 and TRBJ2-5; no reliable D call. V gave up 2 bases and J gave up 5 bases, with 9 bases separating them. This CDR3 is 13 amino acids long. Germline values: CDR1 MNHEY, CDR2 SVGEGT. The CDR3 DNA reads as TGTGCCAGCAGTTACCCGGTGGGGGAGACCCAGTACTTC. Its translation is CASSYPVGETQYF.

This clonotype was picked up many times. V is TRBV28 and J is TRBJ2-4, with a tentative D call TRBD2 (6 bases). This CDR3 has 15 amino acids. Per the germline V gene, CDR1 is MDHEN and CDR2 is SYDVKM. V shed 2 bases and J shed 3 bases, with 11 bases lying between them. CDR3 protein: CASSLGGKGKNIQYF. CDR3 coding DNA: TGTGCCAGCAGTTTAGGCGGGAAAGGCAAAAACATTCAGTACTTC.

This clonotype was seen only once. The chain joins TRBV6-5 to TRBJ1-1, with 8 bases matching TRBD1. Per germline, CDR1 MNHEY and CDR2 SVGAGI. This CDR3 spans 16 amino acids. Unmatched junction bases numbered 16, after V lost 2 bases and J lost 11 bases. CDR3 sequence: CASSYETGEARVEAFF. The CDR3, as DNA: TGTGCCAGCAGTTACGAGACAGGGGAGGCGCGGGTGGAGGCTTTCTTT.

The table lists this clonotype with many counts. This chain connects TRBV28 to TRBJ1-2, with TRBD1 as a possible D gene (6 bases). This CDR3 has 15 amino acids. CDR1 is MDHEN and CDR2 is SYDVKM in the germline V gene. Trimming took off 7 bases at V and 1 base at J, with 16 bases between the two ends. CDR3 sequence (DNA): TGTGCCAGCACTATACAGGGAGAAATTAACTATGGCTACACCTTC. This gives the protein CASTIQGEINYGYTF.